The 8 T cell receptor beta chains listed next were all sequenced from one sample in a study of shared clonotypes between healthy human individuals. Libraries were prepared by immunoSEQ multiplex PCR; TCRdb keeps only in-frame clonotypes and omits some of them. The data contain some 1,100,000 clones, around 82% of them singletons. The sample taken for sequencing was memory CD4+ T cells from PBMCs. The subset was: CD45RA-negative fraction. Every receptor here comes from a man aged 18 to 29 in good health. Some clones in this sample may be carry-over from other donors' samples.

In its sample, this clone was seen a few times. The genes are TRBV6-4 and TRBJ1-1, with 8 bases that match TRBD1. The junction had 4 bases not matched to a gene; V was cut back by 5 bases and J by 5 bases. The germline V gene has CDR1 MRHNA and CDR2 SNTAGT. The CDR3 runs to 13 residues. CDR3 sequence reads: CASSHRGGTEAFF. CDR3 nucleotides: TGTGCCAGCAGTCACAGGGGGGGAACTGAAGCTTTCTTT.

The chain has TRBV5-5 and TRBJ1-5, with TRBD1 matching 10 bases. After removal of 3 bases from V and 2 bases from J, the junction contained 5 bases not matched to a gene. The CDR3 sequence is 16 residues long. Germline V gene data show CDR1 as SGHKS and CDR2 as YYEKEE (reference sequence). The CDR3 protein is CASSSTGGSGNQPQHF. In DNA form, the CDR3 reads TGTGCCAGCAGCTCGACAGGGGGCAGCGGCAATCAGCCCCAGCATTTT.

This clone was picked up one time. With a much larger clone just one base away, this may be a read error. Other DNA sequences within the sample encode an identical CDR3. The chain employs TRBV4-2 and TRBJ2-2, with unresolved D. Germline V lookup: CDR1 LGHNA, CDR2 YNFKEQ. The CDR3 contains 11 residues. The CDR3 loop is CASTHTGELFF. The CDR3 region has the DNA TGTGCCAGCACCCACACGGGGGAGCTGTTTTTT.

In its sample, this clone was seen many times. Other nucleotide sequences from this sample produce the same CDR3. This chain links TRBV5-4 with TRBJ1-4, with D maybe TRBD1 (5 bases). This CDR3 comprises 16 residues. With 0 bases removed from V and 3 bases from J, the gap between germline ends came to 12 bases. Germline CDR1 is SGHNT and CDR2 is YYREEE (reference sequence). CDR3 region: CASSLGQGYANEKLFF. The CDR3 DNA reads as TGTGCCAGCAGCTTGGGTCAGGGTTATGCTAATGAAAAACTGTTTTTT.

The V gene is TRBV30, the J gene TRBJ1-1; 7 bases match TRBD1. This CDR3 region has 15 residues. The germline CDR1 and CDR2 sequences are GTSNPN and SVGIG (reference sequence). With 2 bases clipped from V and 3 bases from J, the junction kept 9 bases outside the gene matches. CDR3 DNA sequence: TGTGCCTGGAGTCCCCCGACAGGGCTTTACACTGAAGCTTTCTTT. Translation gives CAWSPPTGLYTEAFF.

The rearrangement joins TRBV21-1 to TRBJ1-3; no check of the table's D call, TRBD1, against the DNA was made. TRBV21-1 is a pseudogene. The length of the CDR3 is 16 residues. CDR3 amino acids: CASSKGDRGLLNTIYF. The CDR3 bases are TGTGCCAGCAGCAAGGGGGACAGGGGATTGTTAAACACCATATATTTT.

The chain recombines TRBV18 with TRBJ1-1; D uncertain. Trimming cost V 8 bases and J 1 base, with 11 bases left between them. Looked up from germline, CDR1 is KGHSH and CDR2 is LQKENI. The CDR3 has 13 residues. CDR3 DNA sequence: TGTGCCAGCACCACCGTCGCGAACACTGAAGCTTTCTTT. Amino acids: CASTTVANTEAFF.

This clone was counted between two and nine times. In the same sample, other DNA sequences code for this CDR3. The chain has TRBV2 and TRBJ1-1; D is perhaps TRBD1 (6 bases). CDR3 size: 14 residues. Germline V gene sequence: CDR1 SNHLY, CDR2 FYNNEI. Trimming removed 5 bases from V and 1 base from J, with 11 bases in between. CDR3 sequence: CASSLQGANTEAFF. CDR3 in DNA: TGTGCCAGCAGTTTACAGGGTGCGAACACTGAAGCTTTCTTT.